This TCR beta chain came from a study of blood T cell repertoires in COVID-19. Whole-study context: COVID-19 samples, acute and convalescent, were from the United States, Italy and Spain. The analysed material was cDNA or gDNA that came from T cells, B-cell-depleted T cells, or PBMCs.

The authors' processing: From reference gene primer amplification, estimates of nucleated cell counts were derived. The data were produced by immunoSEQ multiplex PCR, yet TCRdb's version contains in-frame clones alone and is incomplete. Clone size and V and J calls were adopted from that table, with D and trimming inferred from the DNA. Of fewer than 70,000 clones listed, roughly 85% are singletons. The germline CDR1 and CDR2 sequences are SGHTS and YDEGEE. V trimming: 5 bases; J trimming: 3 bases; junction bases outside the gene matches: 4. The CDR3 runs 13 residues. This sequence originates from a woman of 80 years or more with acute or convalescent COVID-19. The specimen sequenced was peripheral blood. The chain links TRBV5-8 to TRBJ1-1; 7 bases agree with TRBD1. The CDR3 here is CASRPGTDTEAFF. CDR3 bases: TGTGCCAGCAGGCCCGGGACAGACACTGAAGCTTTCTTT. The variable domain in full, completed from reference TRBV5-8 and TRBJ1-1, reads EAGVTQSPTHLIKTRGQQATLRCSPISGHTSVYWYQQALGLGLQFLLWYDEGEERNRGNFPPRFSGRQFPNYSSELNVNALELEDSALYLCASRPGTDTEAFFGQGTRLTVV.